Following are 32 T cell receptor beta chains from one sample sequenced in a study of cytomegalovirus exposure and HLA in healthy donors. PCR used 60 Vbeta primers and 13 Jbeta primers. Assay used: immunoSEQ multiplex PCR; TCRdb lists only in-frame clones, some missing. The table includes tens of thousands of clones, around 52% detected once. Sequenced: PBMCs. The receptors originated from a human donor in good health.

This clone was detected a few times. The rearrangement uses TRBV29-1 and TRBJ2-5; tentatively, D is TRBD1 (6 bases). Germline V gene lookup returns CDR1 SQVTM and CDR2 ANQGSEA. The CDR3 consists of 12 residues. V dropped 7 bases and J dropped 4 bases, with 13 bases sitting between them. The CDR3 loop is CSALRGRETQYF. The DNA of the CDR3 is TGCAGCGCCCTCAGGGGACGAGAGACCCAGTACTTC.

This clone has a single count. This chain uses TRBV27 with TRBJ1-2; D unresolved. The germline gives CDR1 MNHEY, CDR2 SMNVEV (reference sequence). V lost 5 bases to trimming and J lost 6 bases, with 22 bases between them. This CDR3 has 16 amino acids. The CDR3 region has the DNA TGTGCCAGCAGTCCTCTTCCAGACCCCAGGCCTAATGGCTACACCTTC. It codes for CASSPLPDPRPNGYTF.

The chain uses TRBV9 and TRBJ1-2, with D unresolved. This CDR3 is built from 15 residues. Germline lookup yields CDR1 SGDLS and CDR2 YYNGEE. Between the trimmed V and J ends, which lost 4 bases and 7 bases, there was a span of 20 bases. This CDR3 reads CASSRELDLSAGYTF. The CDR3 DNA reads TGTGCCAGCAGCCGAGAACTGGACTTGTCCGCTGGCTACACCTTC. The full variable domain, in which reference TRBV9 and TRBJ1-2 provide the parts outside the CDR3, is DSGVTQTPKHLITATGQRVTLRCSPRSGDLSVYWYQQSLDQGLQFLIQYYNGEERAKGNILERFSAQQFPDLHSELNLSSLELGDSALYFCASSRELDLSAGYTFGSGTRLTVV.

The chain recombines TRBV7-2 with TRBJ2-7, with 7 bases aligning to TRBD2. Germline values: CDR1 SGHTA, CDR2 FQGNSA. The CDR3 sequence is 15 residues long. V was pared by 5 bases and J by 3 bases, with 10 bases of the junction left unmatched. In DNA form, the CDR3 reads TGTGCCAGCAGCCCCCTCCCTAGCGGATACTACGAGCAGTACTTC. Translation: CASSPLPSGYYEQYF.

The chain has TRBV12-2 and TRBJ2-1; the table calls TRBD1, which could not be checked here. TRBV12-2 is annotated as a pseudogene. The CDR3 contains 16 residues. Here the CDR3 DNA reads TGTGCAAGTCGCTTAGGAGCCGGACAGGAGATTAATGAGCAGTTCTTC. Its protein is CASRLGAGQEINEQFF.

The chain employs TRBV29-1 and TRBJ1-2; possibly TRBD1 for D (5 bases). V lost 2 bases and J 4 bases, leaving 8 bases between the germline ends. Germline V CDR1 and CDR2: SQVTM, ANQGSEA. The CDR3 is made up of 12 amino acids. The CDR3 protein is CSVEQGGYGYTF. CDR3 nucleotide sequence: TGCAGCGTTGAACAGGGTGGCTATGGCTACACCTTC.

V gene TRBV21-1 combines with J gene TRBJ2-2; TRBD1, the table's D call, was not compared with the DNA. TRBV21-1 is a pseudogene locus. The CDR3 runs to 16 residues. Here the CDR3 DNA reads TGTGCCAGCAGCAAAGACCCAGGGGAGAACACCGGGGAGCTGTTTTTT. Protein sequence: CASSKDPGENTGELFF.

The chain is built from TRBV7-2 and TRBJ1-5; maybe TRBD1 (5 bases). The length of the CDR3 is 14 residues. Germline V gene data show CDR1 as SGHTA and CDR2 as FQGNSA. The germline V and J ends were trimmed by 3 bases and 6 bases, with 12 bases remaining between them. Here the CDR3 DNA reads TGTGCCAGCAGCTTGGAAAGGGGTAGTCAGCCCCAGCATTTT. This gives the protein CASSLERGSQPQHF.

The chain combines TRBV29-1 with TRBJ1-1; D unclear. V lost 7 bases to trimming and J lost 3 bases, with 9 bases between them. Germline-derived CDR1 and CDR2 are SQVTM and ANQGSEA. The CDR3 is made up of 11 amino acids. This CDR3 reads CSGREYTEAFF. The DNA for the CDR3 is TGCAGCGGGCGGGAATACACTGAAGCTTTCTTT.

The chain is built from TRBV5-1 and TRBJ2-1, with TRBD2 as a possible D gene (6 bases). Looked up from germline, CDR1 is SGHRS and CDR2 is YFSETQ. V lost 3 bases and J lost 7, with 14 bases in between. The CDR3 loop spans 14 amino acids. The CDR3 DNA follows: TGCGCCAGCAGCTGGGCCGGGACTTCGAATGAGCAGTTCTTC. Encoded protein: CASSWAGTSNEQFF.

There are a few counts of this clone. V and J are TRBV21-1 and TRBJ2-3; TRBD1, the table's D call, was not compared with the DNA. TRBV21-1 is designated a pseudogene. This CDR3 region has 15 residues. As DNA, the CDR3 is TGTGCCAGCAGCAGGACAGGGGGGCCAGGAGATACGCAGTATTTT. Translation: CASSRTGGPGDTQYF.

The rearrangement uses TRBV5-1 and TRBJ2-7; D gene ambiguous. Trimming took 4 bases from V and 1 from J, leaving 9 bases between them. The germline V gene has CDR1 SGHRS and CDR2 YFSETQ. CDR3 size: 13 residues. CDR3 residues: CASSPTSSYEQYF. CDR3 in DNA: TGCGCCAGCAGCCCAACCAGTTCCTACGAGCAGTACTTC.

The genes are TRBV7-3 and TRBJ2-7, with 8 bases identical to TRBD1. Germline V gives CDR1 SGHTA, CDR2 FQGTGA. The CDR3 is made up of 14 amino acids. J lost 5 bases, V lost 5 bases, and 8 bases had no gene match. The CDR3 here is CASSPQGAADEQYF. CDR3 DNA sequence: TGTGCCAGCAGCCCCCAGGGGGCGGCGGACGAGCAGTACTTC.

The J gene is TRBJ1-4, the V gene TRBV7-9; 7 bases agree with TRBD1. Per germline, CDR1 SEHNR and CDR2 FQNEAQ (reference sequence). This CDR3 spans 15 amino acids. V was clipped by 5 bases and J by 3 bases; unmatched bases: 6. Here the CDR3 DNA reads TGTGCCAGCAGCACAAGACAGGGAGCTAATGAAAAACTGTTTTTT. Residues: CASSTRQGANEKLFF.

The V gene is TRBV6-6, the J gene TRBJ1-1; TRBD1 matches at 9 bases. V trimming: 4 bases; J trimming: 4 bases; junction bases outside the gene matches: 1. CDR1 is MNHNY, CDR2 SVGAGI, per germline (reference sequence). This CDR3 has 13 residues. CDR3 sequence (DNA): TGTGCCAGCAGTTCACAGGGGGCCACTGAAGCTTTCTTT. Translated, it gives CASSSQGATEAFF.

The CDR3 spells CASPWGTSGGDGDTQYF. CDR3 nucleotides: TGTGCCAGCCCCTGGGGCACTAGCGGGGGGGATGGAGATACGCAGTATTTT. The V gene is TRBV5-6, the J gene TRBJ2-3, with TRBD2 matching 13 bases. Germline trimming cut 7 bases from V and 5 bases from J; bases unmatched to any gene: 13. Germline V CDR1 and CDR2: SGHDT, YYEEEE. This CDR3 has 17 residues.

This clone occurred a few times. The rearrangement links TRBV9 to TRBJ1-3, with 9 bases fitting TRBD1. Germline lookup yields CDR1 SGDLS and CDR2 YYNGEE. The CDR3 consists of 14 residues. The V and J ends lost 4 bases and 8 bases, in that order; junction bases with no gene match: 7. CDR3: CASSLGQGRDTIYF. The CDR3 DNA is TGTGCCAGCAGCTTGGGACAGGGCAGGGACACCATATATTTT.

The rearrangement uses TRBV4-3 and TRBJ1-2; 9 positions match TRBD1. Germline-derived CDR1 and CDR2 are LGHNA and YSLEER. J was trimmed by 6 bases and V by 1 base; bases with no gene match: 0. The CDR3 covers 13 residues. The CDR3, as DNA: TGCGCCAGCAGCCAAGGGACAGGGGATGGCTACACCTTC. Translation: CASSQGTGDGYTF.

This clone turned up a few times. V and J are TRBV19 and TRBJ2-3; D is possibly TRBD1 (6 bases). V lost 4 bases and J lost 5, with 7 bases in between. Germline assignment: CDR1 LNHDA and CDR2 SQIVND (reference sequence). The length of the CDR3 is 12 residues. The CDR3 reads CASSSRGDTQYF. The CDR3 DNA is TGTGCCAGTAGTAGCAGGGGAGATACGCAGTATTTT.

V usage is TRBV4-2 and J usage is TRBJ1-3; weak D call: TRBD1 (6 bases). Germline assignment: CDR1 LGHNA and CDR2 YNFKEQ. Trimming took off 1 base at V and 2 bases at J, with 12 bases between the two ends. The CDR3 is 16 residues long. The CDR3 sequence: CASSQVQQGPGNTIYF. CDR3 bases: TGTGCCAGCAGCCAAGTCCAACAGGGACCTGGAAACACCATATATTTT.

J is TRBJ1-4 and V is TRBV13, with D possibly being TRBD1 (5 bases). Deletions cut 5 bases from V and 0 bases from J, with 19 bases between. CDR3 length: 18 amino acids. Germline V lookup: CDR1 PRHDT, CDR2 FYEKMQ (reference sequence). Here the CDR3 reads CASSRMGGPIPTNEKLFF. Written as DNA, the CDR3 is TGTGCCAGCAGCCGCATGGGGGGACCGATCCCAACTAATGAAAAACTGTTTTTT.

The chain carries TRBV29-1 and TRBJ1-2, with D perhaps TRBD1 (5 bases). Germline assignment: CDR1 SQVTM and CDR2 ANQGSEA. This CDR3 comprises 14 residues. V lost 5 bases and J lost 0, with 13 bases in between. DNA for the CDR3: TGCAGCGTTCTGGGGGGGAAAACTAACTATGGCTACACCTTC. Amino acid sequence: CSVLGGKTNYGYTF.

The V gene is TRBV4-3, the J gene TRBJ1-1; D possibly corresponds to TRBD1 (5 bases). The V gene lost 1 base and the J gene lost 1 base, with 13 bases spanning the gap. Germline-derived CDR1 and CDR2 are LGHNA and YSLEER. There are 16 residues in the CDR3. CDR3 loop: CASSQAFGGTNTEAFF. The CDR3 DNA is TGCGCCAGCAGCCAAGCCTTTGGGGGGACGAACACTGAAGCTTTCTTT.

The chain carries TRBV30 and TRBJ2-2; the match to TRBD1 covers 10 bases. J was trimmed by 4 bases and V by 6 bases; bases with no gene match: 8. This CDR3 has 15 amino acids. Germline V gene data show CDR1 as GTSNPN and CDR2 as SVGIG (reference sequence). The CDR3 loop is CACPPGQGPTGELFF. Written as DNA, the CDR3 is TGTGCCTGTCCGCCGGGACAGGGGCCCACCGGGGAGCTGTTTTTT.

This clone was seen a few times. The chain recombines TRBV15 with TRBJ1-4, with D perhaps TRBD1 (5 bases). This CDR3 is 14 amino acids long. CDR1 and CDR2 (germline): LNHNV, YYDKDF (reference sequence). The V end lost 5 bases, the J end lost 7 bases, and 14 bases lay between the germline ends. The CDR3, as DNA: TGTGCCACCAGCCGGGGCGGGGGAGGTGAAAAACTGTTTTTT. Translated: CATSRGGGGEKLFF.

The chain joins TRBV6-5 to TRBJ1-3; 9 bases map to TRBD1. Germline CDR1 and CDR2: MNHEY and SVGAGI. The CDR3 extends over 15 amino acids. V was clipped by 5 bases and J by 3 bases; unmatched bases: 5. The CDR3 nucleotides are TGTGCCAGCAGTCGGGACAGGGACTTTGGAAACACCATATATTTT. As protein: CASSRDRDFGNTIYF.

The chain is built from TRBV10-3 and TRBJ2-7; possible D gene TRBD2, 6 bases. V lost 2 bases, J lost 1 base, and 18 bases lay in between. Germline lookup yields CDR1 ENHRY and CDR2 SYGVKD. This CDR3 comprises 17 residues. In DNA form, the CDR3 reads TGTGCCATCAGTGAGGTCGGGGATTGGAGGGGTTCCTACGAGCAGTACTTC. Translating it yields CAISEVGDWRGSYEQYF.

This rearrangement joins TRBV5-8 to TRBJ1-5; D unclear. The CDR3 consists of 15 residues. Germline CDR1 is SGHTS and CDR2 is YDEGEE. Trimming shortened V by 3 bases and J by 0 bases, and 10 bases separated the two germline ends. The CDR3 loop is CASSSRAGSNQPQHF. The CDR3 DNA reads TGTGCCAGCAGCTCGAGGGCCGGTAGCAATCAGCCCCAGCATTTT.

This clone was counted only a few times. The gene calls are TRBV27 and TRBJ1-6; D may be TRBD1 (6 bases). V lost 4 bases, J lost 7 bases, and 11 bases lay in between. This CDR3 comprises 14 residues. Germline values: CDR1 MNHEY, CDR2 SMNVEV (reference sequence). CDR3 DNA: TGTGCCAGCAGTTCGAGGGACACCAATTCACCCCTCCACTTT. As protein: CASSSRDTNSPLHF.

This clone was detected only a few times. CDR3 in DNA: TGTGCCAGCAGCCCGCATGCAGACAGGGGGAACACCGGGGAGCTGTTTTTT. Encoded protein: CASSPHADRGNTGELFF. The gene calls are TRBV7-3 and TRBJ2-2, with 8 bases fitting TRBD1. This CDR3 region has 17 residues. The V segment lost 5 bases and the J segment 1 base; nucleotides outside the gene matches: 9. CDR1 SGHTA and CDR2 FQGTGA come from the germline V gene.

This clone appeared many times. J is TRBJ1-1 and V is TRBV19; 7 bases line up with TRBD1. Germline V CDR1 and CDR2: LNHDA, SQIVND (reference sequence). V was pared by 2 bases and J by 5 bases, with 5 bases of the junction left unmatched. This CDR3 has 14 amino acids. CDR3 nucleotides: TGTGCCAGTAGTATATACAGGGGCGGAACTGAAGCTTTCTTT. This sequence encodes CASSIYRGGTEAFF. Using reference TRBV19 and TRBJ1-1 for the parts outside the CDR3, the full variable domain is DGGITQSPKYLFRKEGQNVTLSCEQNLNHDAMYWYRQDPGQGLRLIYYSQIVNDFQKGDIAEGYSVSREKKESFPLTVTSAQKNPTAFYLCASSIYRGGTEAFFGQGTRLTVV.

This clone was seen only a few times. The chain is built from TRBV28 and TRBJ1-2; 8 bases match TRBD1. The junction had 8 bases not matched to a gene; V was cut back by 6 bases and J by 5 bases. Germline CDR1 reads MDHEN; CDR2 reads SYDVKM. The CDR3 extends over 14 amino acids. CDR3 DNA: TGTGCCAGCAGGAGACAGGGGAATGCGTATGGCTACACCTTC. Protein product: CASRRQGNAYGYTF.